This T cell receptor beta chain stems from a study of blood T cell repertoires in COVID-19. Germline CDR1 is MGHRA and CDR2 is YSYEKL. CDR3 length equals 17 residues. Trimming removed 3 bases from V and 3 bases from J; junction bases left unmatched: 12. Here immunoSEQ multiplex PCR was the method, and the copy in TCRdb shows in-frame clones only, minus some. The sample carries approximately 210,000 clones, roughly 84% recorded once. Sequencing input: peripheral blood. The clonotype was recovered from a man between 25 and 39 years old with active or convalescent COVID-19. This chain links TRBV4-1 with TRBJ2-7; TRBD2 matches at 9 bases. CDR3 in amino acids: CASSHGYAGGRGYEQYF. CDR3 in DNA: TGCGCCAGCAGCCACGGATATGCGGGGGGGCGAGGCTACGAGCAGTACTTC.